This TCR beta chain was sequenced for a study of blood T cells in healthy people across ages. This clonotype was found a few times. Germline V gene sequence: CDR1 SGHRS, CDR2 YFSETQ. The CDR3 spans 13 residues. V lost 0 bases to trimming and J lost 4 bases, with 6 bases between them. Primers used in a second PCR of roughly 7 to 12 cycles were a sample-barcoded 5' primer and a J-beta primer mix. One entry per CDR3 protein results from TCRdb running MiXCR on the 5' RACE reads. The repertoire holds about a million distinct CDR3 sequences, with about 53% as singletons. This sequence was found in a woman aged 60 to 75 in good health. The sequenced material came from blood. The chain couples TRBV5-1 to TRBJ2-3; TRBD1 might be the D (5 bases). DNA for the CDR3: TGCGCCAGCAGCTTGGCCAGGGCAGATACGCAGTATTTT. Translated, it gives CASSLARADTQYF.